This T cell receptor beta chain was recovered during a study of CD4+ T cells in melanoma. The study's findings and limits: CD8+ T cell, macrophage and B cell function reportedly correlated with neoantigen-specific CD4+ T cells. Diverse differentiation states were reported for melanoma neoantigen-specific CD4+ T cells.

This table comes from immunoSEQ multiplex PCR, and its TCRdb copy is limited to in-frame clones, with some not included. Of 15,000 to 20,000 clones in the sample, 81% were seen once. The CDR3 totals 16 residues. Germline assignment: CDR1 SGHTA and CDR2 FQGNSA. V lost 3 bases to trimming and J lost 3 bases; unmatched junction nucleotides: 4. A word on this clone: Antigen: not known.

Sequenced: cells from a culture (not recorded whether cultured in vitro). The chain employs TRBV7-2 and TRBJ2-1, with 11 bases that match TRBD2. The receptor was isolated from a human donor with melanoma. The CDR3 DNA sequence: TGTGCCAGCAGCTTTTCCGGGACTAGCGGCTACAATGAGCAGTTCTTC. Translation gives CASSFSGTSGYNEQFF.